The rows below give T cell receptor beta chains drawn from one sample of a study of early T cells in non-severe SARS-CoV-2 infection. Each CDR3 protein is one row after TCRdb ran MiXCR on the 5' RACE reads. This table has more than 40,000 distinct CDR3 sequences, less than 8.5% appearing once. The sample taken for sequencing was whole blood. The receptors shown here come from an adult who was a healthcare worker with PCR-confirmed SARS-CoV-2 infection or an uninfected control (not recorded which). The CDR3 runs from the conserved cysteine through the conserved F or W. A D gene is named only where the DNA matches it firmly. A row's size may be missing; if present it is once, few, many or a size class.

d_gene	v_gene	abundance	j_gene	CDR3aa	CDR3nt
.	TRBV7-2	.	TRBJ1-2	CASSLGVEGYGYTF	TGTGCCAGCAGCTTAGGGGTGGAGGGCTATGGCTACACCTTC
.	TRBV12-3/TRBV12-4	.	TRBJ1-2	CASSRAVYGYTF	TGTGCCAGCAGTCGGGCAGTCTATGGCTACACCTTC
.	TRBV4-3	many	TRBJ1-1	CASSQVFGGNTEAFF	TGCGCCAGCAGCCAAGTATTCGGGGGAAACACTGAAGCTTTCTTT
.	TRBV10-1	many	TRBJ2-2	CASASRGAPTGELFF	TGCGCCAGCGCCTCAAGGGGGGCGCCCACCGGGGAGCTGTTTTTT
.	TRBV21-1	few	TRBJ1-5	CASRHQPQHF	TGTGCCAGCCGCCATCAGCCCCAGCATTTT
.	TRBV3-1	many	TRBJ2-2	CASSQLARGSTGELFF	TGTGCCAGCAGCCAATTGGCCAGGGGATCCACCGGGGAGCTGTTTTTT
.	TRBV5-1	few	TRBJ2-1	CASSLGTADEQFF	TGCGCCAGCAGCTTGGGGACAGCTGATGAGCAGTTCTTC
.	TRBV11-2	many	TRBJ2-7	CASSLHNYEQYF	TGTGCCAGCAGCTTACATAATTACGAGCAGTACTTC
.	TRBV28	.	TRBJ1-6	CASSPNNSPLHF	TGTGCCAGCAGTCCTAATAATTCACCCCTCCACTTT
.	TRBV5-4	many	TRBJ1-1	CASSLWGRWTEAFF	TGTGCCAGCAGCTTGTGGGGGCGGTGGACTGAAGCTTTCTTT
TRBD1	TRBV4-3	few	TRBJ2-7	CASSQDLGVGTDPYEQYF	TGCGCCAGCAGCCAAGATCTGGGCGTCGGGACAGACCCCTACGAGCAGTACTTC
.	TRBV27	many	TRBJ1-1	CASGRPGQLAFF	TGTGCCAGCGGCAGACCGGGACAACTAGCTTTCTTT
.	TRBV3-1	many	TRBJ2-3	CASSPGTGDTQYF	TGTGCCAGCAGCCCGGGAACCGGAGATACGCAGTATTTT
.	TRBV13	.	TRBJ1-1	CASSLGYQNTEAFF	TGTGCCAGCAGCTTAGGGTACCAGAACACTGAAGCTTTCTTT
.	TRBV20-1	few	TRBJ2-3	CSAEGRGPDTQYF	TGCAGTGCCGAGGGACGGGGACCAGATACGCAGTATTTT
TRBD2	TRBV15	few	TRBJ2-1	CATSRVFRGGSYNEQFF	TGTGCCACCAGCAGAGTTTTTCGGGGGGGCTCCTACAATGAGCAGTTCTTC
TRBD1	TRBV5-1	.	TRBJ1-4	CASSLAGTGENEKLFF	TGCGCCAGCAGCTTGGCCGGGACAGGGGAGAATGAAAAACTGTTTTTT
.	TRBV11-2	many	TRBJ2-1	CASSFGTYNEQFF	TGTGCCAGCAGCTTTGGGACTTACAATGAGCAGTTCTTC
.	TRBV30	few	TRBJ2-3	CAWSGTFGDTQYF	TGTGCCTGGAGTGGTACGTTTGGGGATACGCAGTATTTT
.	TRBV3-1	.	TRBJ2-7	CASSQDPGTFTYEQYF	TGTGCCAGCAGCCAAGATCCAGGTACATTCACTTACGAGCAGTACTTC
.	TRBV5-1	.	TRBJ2-5	CASSRFPLAAAIKETQYF	TGCGCCAGCAGCCGATTCCCTCTGGCCGCTGCCATAAAAGAGACCCAGTACTTC
TRBD2	TRBV11-3	few	TRBJ2-2	CASSFTSGVGELFF	TGTGCCAGCAGCTTCACTAGCGGGGTCGGGGAGCTGTTTTTT
.	TRBV24-1	.	TRBJ2-4	CATSDSRTAANIQYF	TGTGCCACCAGTGATTCCCGGACAGCCGCGAACATTCAGTACTTC
.	TRBV27	many	TRBJ2-7	CASRRQKGRSPEQYF	TGTGCCAGCAGACGACAGAAGGGTCGGTCCCCCGAGCAGTACTTC
.	TRBV7-2	many	TRBJ2-3	CASSLARFGTDTQYF	TGTGCCAGCAGCTTAGCACGTTTCGGCACAGATACGCAGTATTTT
.	TRBV20-1	many	TRBJ1-4	CSARNMLNEKLFF	TGCAGTGCTAGAAACATGCTTAATGAAAAACTGTTTTTT
.	TRBV3-1	few	TRBJ2-1	CASSQEGLRGEQFF	TGTGCCAGCAGCCAAGAAGGCCTTAGGGGTGAGCAGTTCTTC
.	TRBV28	many	TRBJ1-5	CASSFSRENQPQHF	TGTGCCAGCAGTTTCTCCAGGGAAAATCAGCCCCAGCATTTT
.	TRBV30	.	TRBJ2-2	CAWRPTNTGELFF	TGTGCCTGGAGGCCTACGAACACCGGGGAGCTGTTTTTT
.	TRBV6-2/TRBV6-3	.	TRBJ1-1	CASSYIRGTEAFF	TGTGCCAGCAGTTATATCAGGGGCACTGAAGCTTTCTTT
.	TRBV28	.	TRBJ2-6	CASTRAGGANVLTF	TGTGCCAGCACCAGGGCAGGTGGGGCCAACGTCCTGACTTTC
.	TRBV29-1	.	TRBJ2-7	CSVEARTRVGEQYF	TGCAGCGTTGAAGCCCGGACCCGAGTGGGCGAGCAGTACTTC
.	TRBV7-2	few	TRBJ2-2	CASSLGWGRFGELFF	TGTGCCAGCAGCTTGGGCTGGGGGCGTTTCGGGGAGCTGTTTTTT
.	TRBV4-3	.	TRBJ2-3	CASSPPRTGPGTDTQYF	TGCGCCAGCAGCCCTCCTAGGACTGGCCCGGGCACAGATACGCAGTATTTT
.	TRBV30	.	TRBJ2-2	CAWSPRGMLFF	TGTGCCTGGAGCCCAAGAGGCATGTTGTTTTTT
.	TRBV25-1	.	TRBJ1-1	CASSEPGMGNTEAFF	TGTGCCAGCAGTGAACCAGGGATGGGGAACACTGAAGCTTTCTTT
.	TRBV4-3	medium-sized	TRBJ1-1	CASSPYIRNTEAFF	TGCGCCAGCAGCCCTTACATCCGAAACACTGAAGCTTTCTTT
.	TRBV11-2	many	TRBJ2-1	CASSMNRDEQFF	TGTGCCAGCAGTATGAATCGGGATGAGCAGTTCTTC
TRBD2	TRBV4-3	few	TRBJ2-6	CASSQVLMIPMGLADRSGANVLTF	TGCGCCAGCAGCCAAGTACTAATGATCCCCATGGGACTAGCGGACCGCTCTGGGGCCAACGTCCTGACTTTC
.	TRBV5-1	.	TRBJ2-4	CASGENQNIQYF	TGCGCCAGCGGGGAAAACCAAAACATTCAGTACTTC
TRBD1	TRBV6-6	many	TRBJ2-7	CASRGQGAEQYF	TGTGCCAGCAGAGGACAGGGGGCCGAGCAGTACTTC
.	TRBV7-8	few	TRBJ1-2	CASSPYTVLYGYTF	TGTGCCAGCAGCCCATACACAGTACTCTATGGCTACACCTTC
.	TRBV7-2	many	TRBJ2-3	CASSLSVGTLTSTDTQYF	TGTGCCAGCAGCTTATCGGTGGGCACCCTTACTAGCACAGATACGCAGTATTTT
.	TRBV20-1	many	TRBJ2-3	CSAAMGSTDTQYF	TGCAGTGCTGCGATGGGGAGCACAGATACGCAGTATTTT
.	TRBV10-1	.	TRBJ2-7	CASVRGMADDEQYF	TGCGCCAGCGTACGAGGTATGGCGGATGACGAGCAGTACTTC
TRBD1	TRBV6-2/TRBV6-3	few	TRBJ1-2	CASRDRGRYTF	TGTGCCAGCCGAGACAGGGGACGCTACACCTTC
.	TRBV13	few	TRBJ2-4	CASSLGTKNIQYF	TGTGCCAGCAGCTTAGGGACAAAAAACATTCAGTACTTC
.	TRBV5-1	many	TRBJ1-2	CASSPGVNYGYTF	TGCGCCAGCAGCCCCGGGGTAAACTATGGCTACACCTTC
.	TRBV7-9	many	TRBJ1-1	CASRSSAATEAFF	TGTGCCAGCAGGTCTTCGGCGGCGACTGAAGCTTTCTTT
.	TRBV7-2	.	TRBJ1-6	CASSYGQHNSPLHF	TGTGCCAGCAGCTATGGGCAGCACAATTCACCCCTCCACTTT
.	TRBV5-1	many	TRBJ2-2	CASSLRGHTGELFF	TGCGCCAGCAGCTTGAGAGGGCACACCGGGGAGCTGTTTTTT
.	TRBV10-3	few	TRBJ1-3	CAISGQLSGNTIYF	TGTGCCATCAGTGGACAACTCTCTGGAAACACCATATATTTT
.	TRBV6-5	many	TRBJ1-2	CASSAGQYYGYTF	TGTGCCAGCAGCGCGGGACAATACTATGGCTACACCTTC
TRBD1	TRBV5-4	few	TRBJ2-3	CASSRGGQIATDTQYF	TGTGCCAGCAGCCGTGGGGGACAGATAGCAACAGATACGCAGTATTTT
.	TRBV27	many	TRBJ2-1	CASSPQGSPTTYNEQFF	TGTGCCAGCAGTCCCCAGGGAAGTCCTACCACCTACAATGAGCAGTTCTTC
.	TRBV19	few	TRBJ2-1	CASITDGTRNLNEQFF	TGTGCCAGTATAACAGACGGGACAAGAAATCTAAATGAGCAGTTCTTC
TRBD1	TRBV5-1	many	TRBJ1-2	CASSSTVRGQGGYTF	TGCGCCAGCAGCTCGACTGTCCGGGGACAGGGTGGCTACACCTTC
.	TRBV3-1	many	TRBJ2-1	CASSHRPGLLTSSYNEQFF	TGTGCCAGCAGCCATCGCCCGGGCCTGCTAACGAGCTCCTACAATGAGCAGTTCTTC
.	TRBV6-5	many	TRBJ2-3	CASRRTLSTDTQYF	TGTGCCAGCAGACGGACGCTCAGCACAGATACGCAGTATTTT